This paragraph reports one T cell receptor (beta chain). The antigen is unknown. V was cut by 8 bases and J by 2 bases, with 10 bases left in between. The CDR3 runs to 12 residues. Germline V lookup: CDR1 SGHDT, CDR2 YYEEEE. This sample was taken from a study of T cells in localized non-small cell lung cancer. General study findings and limits: The study found T cell clonality highest in uninvolved adjacent lung, above tumor. In adjacent lung, a median roughly 58 of the top 100 tumor clones were found.

TCRdb's copy holds only in-frame clones and misses some; the assay was immunoSEQ multiplex PCR. The sample holds some 33,000 clones, about 90% seen once. The chain has TRBV5-6 and TRBJ1-1; a possible D gene is TRBD1 (6 bases). Specimen: PBMCs, collected before any cancer treatment. The receptor's source is a man aged 40 to 75 with stage II lung adenocarcinoma. For the CDR3, the DNA is TGTGCCAGTGGGACACCAAACACTGAAGCTTTCTTT. Amino acids: CASGTPNTEAFF.